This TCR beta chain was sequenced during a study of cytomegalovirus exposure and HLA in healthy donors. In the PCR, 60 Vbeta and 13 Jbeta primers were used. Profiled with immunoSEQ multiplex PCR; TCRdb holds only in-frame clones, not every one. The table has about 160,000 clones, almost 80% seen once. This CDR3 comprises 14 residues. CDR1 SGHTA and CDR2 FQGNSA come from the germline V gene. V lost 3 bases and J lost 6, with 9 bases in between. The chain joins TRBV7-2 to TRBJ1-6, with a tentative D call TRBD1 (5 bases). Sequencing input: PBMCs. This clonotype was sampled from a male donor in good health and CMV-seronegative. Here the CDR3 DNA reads TGTGCCAGCAGCTTTACAGGTGGTAATTCACCCCTCCACTTT. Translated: CASSFTGGNSPLHF.